A single sample is the source of the 26 T cell receptor beta chains below, sequenced in a study of Ad26.COV2.S vaccination and SARS-CoV-2 variants. Profiled with immunoSEQ multiplex PCR; TCRdb holds only in-frame clones, not every one. The repertoire includes 300,000 to 400,000 clones, around 85% of them detected once, and 2% to 2.5% sits in the top ten. Regarding treatment: some 20 received Ad26.COV2.S at low or high dose, single or two shots; about 5 received placebo; per-sample allocation not given. Collection of the samples took place on day 63 after the first injection of vaccine or placebo. Here the sequenced sample was peripheral blood, taken in a trial of Ad26.COV2.S vaccine versus placebo. Receptor source: a person between 18 and 65 years old who received the Ad26.COV2.S COVID-19 vaccine or a placebo.

This sequence joins TRBV7-9 and TRBJ2-3, with TRBD2 matching 7 bases. Per germline, CDR1 SEHNR and CDR2 FQNEAQ (reference sequence). There are 15 residues in the CDR3. J gave up 0 bases and V 5 bases, and 5 bases lay outside the gene matches. CDR3 in DNA: TGTGCCAGCAGCCGTCGGGGGGTTAGCACAGATACGCAGTATTTT. It encodes CASSRRGVSTDTQYF. Looking up the rest from reference TRBV7-9 and TRBJ2-3 gives the full variable domain: DTGVSQNPRHKITKRGQNVTFRCDPISEHNRLYWYRQTLGQGPEFLTYFQNEAQLEKSRLLSDRFSAERPKGSFSTLEIQRTEQGDSAMYLCASSRRGVSTDTQYFGPGTRLTVL.

V gene TRBV5-1 combines with J gene TRBJ2-7, with 7 bases identical to TRBD1. CDR1 and CDR2 (germline): SGHRS, YFSETQ. This CDR3 is 17 amino acids long. The J segment lost 0 bases and the V segment lost 4 bases, leaving 13 bases of the junction unmatched. In nucleotides, the CDR3 is TGCGCCAGCAGCCTGACTCGCCTACAGGGGAACTCCTACGAGCAGTACTTC. Amino acid sequence: CASSLTRLQGNSYEQYF.

The gene calls are TRBV11-1 and TRBJ2-5; no definite D call. Looked up from germline, CDR1 is SGHAT and CDR2 is FQDESV (reference sequence). There are 12 residues in the CDR3. V dropped 5 bases and J dropped 1 base, with 5 bases sitting between them. The CDR3 loop reads CASSRFQETQYF. CDR3 in DNA: TGTGCCAGCAGCCGGTTCCAAGAGACCCAGTACTTC.

The sample holds a few counts of this clone. The chain uses TRBV3-1 (or the pseudogene TRBV3-2) and TRBJ2-7, with D uncertain. V dropped 0 bases and J dropped 6 bases, with 6 bases sitting between them. The germline CDR1 and CDR2 sequences are LGHDT and YNNKEL (reference sequence). The CDR3 extends over 12 amino acids. The CDR3: CASSQDPVEQYF. The DNA for the CDR3 is TGTGCCAGCAGCCAAGATCCCGTCGAGCAGTACTTC.

The chain combines TRBV7-9 with TRBJ1-4, with D possibly being TRBD1 (5 bases). V dropped 5 bases and J dropped 5 bases, with 15 bases sitting between them. The CDR3 is made up of 15 amino acids. Germline V CDR1 and CDR2: SEHNR, FQNEAQ (reference sequence). CDR3 nucleotide sequence: TGTGCCAGCAGCCATGCCGGTGGGGGGAATGAAAAACTGTTTTTT. Protein product: CASSHAGGGNEKLFF.

The chain couples TRBV5-5 to TRBJ2-7, with 7 bases lining up with TRBD1. With 3 bases clipped from V and 2 bases from J, the junction kept 11 bases outside the gene matches. Germline values: CDR1 SGHKS, CDR2 YYEKEE (reference sequence). The CDR3 has 16 amino acids. CDR3 sequence reads: CASSWTGQPTTYEQYF. In DNA, the CDR3 is TGTGCCAGCAGCTGGACAGGACAGCCAACCACCTACGAGCAGTACTTC. Using reference TRBV5-5 and TRBJ2-7 for the parts outside the CDR3, the full variable domain is DAGVTQSPTHLIKTRGQQVTLRCSPISGHKSVSWYQQVLGQGPQFIFQYYEKEERGRGNFPDRFSARQFPNYSSELNVNALLLGDSALYLCASSWTGQPTTYEQYFGPGTRLTVT.

This chain joins TRBV5-6 and TRBJ2-7; 8 bases align to TRBD1. The germline gives CDR1 SGHDT, CDR2 YYEEEE. This CDR3 is 15 amino acids long. V was clipped by 0 bases and J by 2 bases; unmatched bases: 4. CDR3 DNA: TGTGCCAGCAGCTTGGTACCGGGACAGGCCTACGAGCAGTACTTC. Translation: CASSLVPGQAYEQYF. The variable domain in full, with the rest retrieved from reference TRBV5-6 and TRBJ2-7, is DAGVTQSPTHLIKTRGQQVTLRCSPKSGHDTVSWYQQALGQGPQFIFQYYEEEERQRGNFPDRFSGHQFPNYSSELNVNALLLGDSALYLCASSLVPGQAYEQYFGPGTRLTVT.

This clone was detected ten times or more. The chain has TRBV6-1 and TRBJ1-5; 9 nucleotides align to TRBD1. Unmatched junction bases numbered 12, after V lost 2 bases and J lost 7 bases. Germline-derived CDR1 and CDR2 are MNHNS and SASEGT. The CDR3 spans 17 residues. CDR3 sequence: CASSETYRTGERQPQHF. The CDR3 coding sequence is TGTGCCAGCAGTGAAACCTATAGGACAGGGGAACGGCAGCCCCAGCATTTT.

The rearrangement links TRBV24-1 to TRBJ2-1, with TRBD2 as a possible D gene (6 bases). Germline CDR1 is KGHDR and CDR2 is SFDVKD. V was trimmed by 5 bases and J by 1 base, leaving 11 bases between them. The length of the CDR3 is 15 residues. The CDR3 nucleotides read TGTGCCACCAGTGGGGCGGGGAAGTCCTACAATGAGCAGTTCTTC. Translated, it gives CATSGAGKSYNEQFF.

V and J are TRBV2 and TRBJ1-2; no reliable D call. CDR1 SNHLY and CDR2 FYNNEI come from the germline V gene. Trimming left V 6 bases short and J 8 bases short, with 10 bases between. The CDR3 has 11 residues. The CDR3 is CASRYSEGYTF. The CDR3 DNA follows: TGTGCCAGCAGGTACAGTGAAGGCTACACCTTC.

The chain uses TRBV5-6 and TRBJ1-2; D is uncertain. The CDR3 runs to 15 residues. The germline V gene encodes CDR1 SGHDT and CDR2 YYEEEE. V lost 4 bases and J 5 bases, leaving 18 bases between the germline ends. Here the CDR3 DNA reads TGTGCCAGCAGCCCGACCGGTAGGGTTTTATATGGCTACACCTTC. It translates to CASSPTGRVLYGYTF.

The chain combines TRBV28 with TRBJ1-1, with a possible D match to TRBD1 (6 bases). The CDR3 is made up of 13 amino acids. Trimming removed 2 bases from V and 5 bases from J, with 9 bases in between. Germline lookup yields CDR1 MDHEN and CDR2 SYDVKM. CDR3 in DNA: TGTGCCAGCAGTTTAGCTAGGGGGACTGAAGCTTTCTTT. Translating gives CASSLARGTEAFF.

The CDR3 region is CASSASRRNTEAFF. The CDR3 DNA reads TGTGCCAGCAGTGCTTCCAGGCGGAACACTGAAGCTTTCTTT. The chain employs TRBV27 and TRBJ1-1, with unresolved D. V was pared by 5 bases and J by 1 base, with 11 bases between. The V gene's germline CDR1 is MNHEY and CDR2 SMNVEV (reference sequence). The CDR3 is made up of 14 amino acids.

This chain uses TRBV15 with TRBJ2-3, with D tentatively TRBD2 (5 bases). Trimming pared 3 bases from V and 3 bases from J, leaving 13 bases between. CDR1 is LNHNV and CDR2 is YYDKDF in the germline V gene (reference sequence). This CDR3 has 15 residues. The DNA of the CDR3 is TGTGCCACCAGCAGGCGGGTATCTGGGACAGATACGCAGTATTTT. Protein: CATSRRVSGTDTQYF. Full variable domain (rest looked up from reference TRBV15 and TRBJ2-3): DAMVIQNPRYQVTQFGKPVTLSCSQTLNHNVMYWYQQKSSQAPKLLFHYYDKDFNNEADTPDNFQSRRPNTSFCFLDIRSPGLGDTAMYLCATSRRVSGTDTQYFGPGTRLTVL.

V and J are TRBV15 and TRBJ2-3; the D gene is possibly TRBD1 (5 bases). This CDR3 has 14 amino acids. Per germline, CDR1 LNHNV and CDR2 YYDKDF (reference sequence). V was clipped by 3 bases and J by 4 bases, with 11 bases between them. CDR3 in DNA: TGTGCCACCAGCAGCCAGGGTCGGGCAGATACGCAGTATTTT. Amino acid sequence: CATSSQGRADTQYF. The variable domain in full, completed from reference TRBV15 and TRBJ2-3, reads DAMVIQNPRYQVTQFGKPVTLSCSQTLNHNVMYWYQQKSSQAPKLLFHYYDKDFNNEADTPDNFQSRRPNTSFCFLDIRSPGLGDTAMYLCATSSQGRADTQYFGPGTRLTVL.

This clone was found once. The J gene is TRBJ1-2, the V gene TRBV2; TRBD1 aligns across 7 bases. There are 15 residues in the CDR3. CDR1 SNHLY and CDR2 FYNNEI come from the germline V gene. Losses at the gene ends were 2 bases for V and 4 bases for J; bases not matched to a gene: 7. The CDR3 nucleotides read TGTGCCAGCAGTGAATTGACAGGGTGGGTCTATGGCTACACCTTC. This translates into CASSELTGWVYGYTF.

The J gene is TRBJ2-2, the V gene TRBV19, with TRBD2 matching 10 bases. V dropped 5 bases and J dropped 4; count of bases not matched to a gene: 7. This CDR3 comprises 16 residues. Germline assignment: CDR1 LNHDA and CDR2 SQIVND (reference sequence). The CDR3 nucleotides are TGTGCCAGTAGTGACCTAGCGGGGGCCCTCACCGGGGAGCTGTTTTTT. Amino acids: CASSDLAGALTGELFF. The variable domain in full, with the rest retrieved from reference TRBV19 and TRBJ2-2, is DGGITQSPKYLFRKEGQNVTLSCEQNLNHDAMYWYRQDPGQGLRLIYYSQIVNDFQKGDIAEGYSVSREKKESFPLTVTSAQKNPTAFYLCASSDLAGALTGELFFGEGSRLTVL.

The rearrangement joins TRBV4-1 to TRBJ1-4; D unresolved. From germline, CDR1 is MGHRA and CDR2 YSYEKL. V dropped 3 bases and J dropped 7 bases, with 6 bases sitting between them. The CDR3 has 12 amino acids. CDR3 sequence (DNA): TGCGCCAGCAGCCAGACGTTTGAAAAACTGTTTTTT. Translating gives CASSQTFEKLFF.

This clone was found a few times. The chain has TRBV9 and TRBJ2-7; D possibly uses TRBD1 or TRBD2 (5 bases each). This CDR3 has 13 residues. Germline lookup yields CDR1 SGDLS and CDR2 YYNGEE. Trimming cost V 3 bases and J 4 bases, with 11 bases left between them. CDR3 sequence: CASSGRDPYEQYF. The CDR3 DNA is TGTGCCAGCAGCGGCCGGGACCCGTACGAGCAGTACTTC.

This chain links TRBV9 with TRBJ2-7; a weak D match, TRBD1 (5 bases). V shed 0 bases and J shed 2 bases, with 15 bases lying between them. The CDR3 runs to 16 residues. Germline loops: CDR1 SGDLS, CDR2 YYNGEE. Here the CDR3 reads CASSVGLRDPTYEQYF. The CDR3 bases are TGTGCCAGCAGCGTAGGTCTCAGGGATCCAACCTACGAGCAGTACTTC.

The chain has TRBV6-6 and TRBJ2-5, with D possibly being TRBD1 (8 bases). Germline V CDR1 and CDR2: MNHNY, SVGAGI (reference sequence). Trimming took off 7 bases at V and 5 bases at J, with 14 bases between the two ends. The CDR3 runs to 13 residues. CDR3 coding DNA: TGTGCCAGCATCGACAGGGGAGGGGAGACCCAGTACTTC. Encoded protein: CASIDRGGETQYF.

The chain has TRBV7-3 and TRBJ1-2, with D tentatively TRBD1 (6 bases). CDR3 length: 16 amino acids. Deletions cut 0 bases from V and 4 bases from J, with 15 bases between. The germline V gene has CDR1 SGHTA and CDR2 FQGTGA. The CDR3 region is CASSLTPGGLGYGYTF. CDR3 DNA: TGTGCCAGCAGCTTAACCCCGGGGGGCTTAGGCTATGGCTACACCTTC.

The V gene is TRBV11-2, the J gene TRBJ2-7; D ambiguous. V lost 2 bases, J lost 1 base, and 9 bases lay in between. The CDR3 consists of 14 residues. Germline V gene lookup returns CDR1 SGHAT and CDR2 FQNNGV. The CDR3 bases are TGTGCCAGCAGCTTAAACCCAGCGTCCTACGAGCAGTACTTC. Protein: CASSLNPASYEQYF.

The J gene is TRBJ2-3, the V gene TRBV5-1; D uncertain. Germline CDR1 SGHRS, CDR2 YFSETQ. The ends were cut back, 0 bases at V and 0 bases at J, with 14 bases in the middle. This CDR3 has 17 amino acids. This chain's CDR3 is CASSLGYRFTSTDTQYF. The CDR3 region has the DNA TGCGCCAGCAGCTTGGGGTACAGATTCACTAGCACAGATACGCAGTATTTT.

The chain combines TRBV20-1 with TRBJ2-3; 11 bases match TRBD2. There are 14 residues in the CDR3. Germline CDR1 is DFQATT and CDR2 is SNEGSKA (reference sequence). V gave up 6 bases and J gave up 6 bases; unmatched junction bases: 8. The CDR3 DNA sequence: TGCAGTGCCAGTACTAGCGGGGGAGGGGATACGCAGTATTTT. Translated, it gives CSASTSGGGDTQYF.

The V and J genes are TRBV27 and TRBJ1-1; the D is unclear. Trimming removed 8 bases from V and 6 bases from J, with 13 bases in between. The CDR3 loop spans 12 amino acids. CDR1 is MNHEY and CDR2 is SMNVEV in the germline V gene (reference sequence). CDR3 sequence (DNA): TGTGCCAGCGGAAAACTTCGGGCTGAAGCTTTCTTT. Residues: CASGKLRAEAFF.